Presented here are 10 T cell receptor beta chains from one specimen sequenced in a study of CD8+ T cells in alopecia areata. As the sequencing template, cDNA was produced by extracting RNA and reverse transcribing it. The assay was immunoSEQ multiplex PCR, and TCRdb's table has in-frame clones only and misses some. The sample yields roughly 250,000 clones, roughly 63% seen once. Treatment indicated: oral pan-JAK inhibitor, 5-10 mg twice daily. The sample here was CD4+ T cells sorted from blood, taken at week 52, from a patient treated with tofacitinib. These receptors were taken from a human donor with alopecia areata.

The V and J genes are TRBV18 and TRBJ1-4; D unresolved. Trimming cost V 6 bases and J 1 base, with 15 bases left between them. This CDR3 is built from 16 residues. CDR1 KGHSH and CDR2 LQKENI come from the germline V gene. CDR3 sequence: CASSPRGTVTNEKLFF. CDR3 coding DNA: TGTGCCAGCTCCCCCAGAGGAACAGTAACTAATGAAAAACTGTTTTTT.

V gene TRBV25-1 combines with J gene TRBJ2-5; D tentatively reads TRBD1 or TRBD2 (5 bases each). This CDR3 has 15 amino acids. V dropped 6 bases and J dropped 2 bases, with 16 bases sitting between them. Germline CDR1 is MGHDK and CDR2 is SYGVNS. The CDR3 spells CASSGWGWGQETQYF. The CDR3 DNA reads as TGTGCCAGCAGCGGTTGGGGATGGGGGCAAGAGACCCAGTACTTC.

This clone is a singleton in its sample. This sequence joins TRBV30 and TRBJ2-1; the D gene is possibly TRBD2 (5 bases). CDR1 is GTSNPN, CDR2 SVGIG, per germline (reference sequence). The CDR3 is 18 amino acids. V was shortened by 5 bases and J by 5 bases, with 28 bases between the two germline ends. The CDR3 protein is CAWQALEVAMNRDNEQFF. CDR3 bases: TGTGCCTGGCAAGCCTTGGAGGTAGCGATGAATAGGGACAATGAGCAGTTCTTC.

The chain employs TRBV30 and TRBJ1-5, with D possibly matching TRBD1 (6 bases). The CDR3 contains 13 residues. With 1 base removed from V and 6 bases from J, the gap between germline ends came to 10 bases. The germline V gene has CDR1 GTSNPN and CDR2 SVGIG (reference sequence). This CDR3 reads CAWSDRATQPQHF. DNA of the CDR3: TGTGCCTGGAGTGACAGGGCCACTCAGCCCCAGCATTTT.

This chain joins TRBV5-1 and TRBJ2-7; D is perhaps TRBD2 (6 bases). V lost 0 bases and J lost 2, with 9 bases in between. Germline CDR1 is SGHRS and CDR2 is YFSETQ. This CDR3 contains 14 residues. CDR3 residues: CASSLDGGPYEQYF. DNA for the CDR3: TGCGCCAGCAGCTTGGACGGGGGACCCTACGAGCAGTACTTC.

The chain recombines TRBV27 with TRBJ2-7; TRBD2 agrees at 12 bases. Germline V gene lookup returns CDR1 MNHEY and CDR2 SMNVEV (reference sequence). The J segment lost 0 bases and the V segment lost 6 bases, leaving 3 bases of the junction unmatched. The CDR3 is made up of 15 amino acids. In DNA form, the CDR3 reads TGTGCCAGCAGACGACTAGCGGGGGACTCCTACGAGCAGTACTTC. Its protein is CASRRLAGDSYEQYF.

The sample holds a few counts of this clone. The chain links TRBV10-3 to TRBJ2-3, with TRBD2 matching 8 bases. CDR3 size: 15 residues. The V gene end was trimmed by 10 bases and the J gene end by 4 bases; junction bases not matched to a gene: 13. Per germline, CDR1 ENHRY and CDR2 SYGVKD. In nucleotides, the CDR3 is TGTGCCACCCTTGACGGGGGGGGGCCCTCAGATACGCAGTATTTT. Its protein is CATLDGGGPSDTQYF.

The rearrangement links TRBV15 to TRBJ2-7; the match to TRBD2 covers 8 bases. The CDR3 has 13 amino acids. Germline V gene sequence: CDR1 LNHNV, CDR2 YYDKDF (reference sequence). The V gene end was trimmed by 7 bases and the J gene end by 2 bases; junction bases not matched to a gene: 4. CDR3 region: CATTRGGPYEQYF. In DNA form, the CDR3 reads TGTGCCACCACCCGGGGGGGACCCTACGAGCAGTACTTC.

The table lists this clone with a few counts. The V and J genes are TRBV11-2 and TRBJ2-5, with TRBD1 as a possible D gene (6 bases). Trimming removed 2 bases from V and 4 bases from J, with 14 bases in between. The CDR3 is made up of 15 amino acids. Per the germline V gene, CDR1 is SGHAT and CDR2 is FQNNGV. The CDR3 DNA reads TGTGCCAGCAGCTTATCTCTCCAGGGGCCAGAGACCCAGTACTTC. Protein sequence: CASSLSLQGPETQYF.

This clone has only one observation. CDR3 sequence reads: CASSADSYEQYF. As DNA, the CDR3 is TGTGCCAGTAGTGCCGACTCCTACGAGCAGTACTTC. The chain links TRBV19 to TRBJ2-7; D unclear. CDR1 LNHDA and CDR2 SQIVND come from the germline V gene (reference sequence). This CDR3 has 12 amino acids. Between the trimmed V and J ends, which lost 5 bases and 0 bases, there was a span of 5 bases.